The rows below give T cell receptor beta chains drawn from one sample of a study of CD8 T cells in ankylosing spondylitis. TCRdb reprocessed the 5' RACE reads with MiXCR, giving one entry per CDR3 protein. Among 180,000 or so distinct CDR3 sequences, roughly 12% were seen once, and the ten largest hold 25% to 30%. Material: blood, either unsorted or a sorted T cell fraction (not recorded which). Receptor source: a male donor with ankylosing spondylitis or in good health (not recorded which). CDR3s include the opening cysteine and the closing phenylalanine or tryptophan. Fields, in order: CDR3 length, D gene, J gene, clone size, V gene, CDR3 DNA, CDR3 protein. The D gene is left open where the match is weak. Size is omitted from some rows. Given values are once, few, many or a class for expanded clones.

cdr3_length: 11; d_call: NA; j_call: TRBJ2-1; clone_size: few; v_call: TRBV5-1; cdr3_nt: TGCGCCAGCTCTGACCGGGAGAAGCAGTTCTTC; cdr3_aa: CASSDREKQFF
cdr3_length: 15; d_call: TRBD2; j_call: TRBJ2-7; clone_size: many; v_call: TRBV5-1; cdr3_nt: TGCGCCAGCAGCTTGGGGGCTAGCGGCTTCTACGAGCAGTACTTC; cdr3_aa: CASSLGASGFYEQYF
cdr3_length: 13; d_call: TRBD1; j_call: TRBJ2-7; clone_size: NA; v_call: TRBV11-2; cdr3_nt: TGTGCCAGCAGCTTAGTCCAAACGGGACAGGAAGACTTC; cdr3_aa: CASSLVQTGQEDF
cdr3_length: 15; d_call: TRBD2; j_call: TRBJ2-5; clone_size: NA; v_call: TRBV6-1; cdr3_nt: TGTGCCAGCAGTGAAAGCGGGAGCATTTTGGGGACCCAGTACTTC; cdr3_aa: CASSESGSILGTQYF
cdr3_length: 17; d_call: NA; j_call: TRBJ2-3; clone_size: many; v_call: TRBV4-1; cdr3_nt: TGCGCCAGCAGCCAAGATTTCCGGGACCAACCCACAGATACGCAGTATTTT; cdr3_aa: CASSQDFRDQPTDTQYF
cdr3_length: 13; d_call: NA; j_call: TRBJ2-5; clone_size: many; v_call: TRBV6-1; cdr3_nt: TGTGCCAGCAGTGAGGTCCAGAGAGAGACCCAGTACTTC; cdr3_aa: CASSEVQRETQYF
cdr3_length: 13; d_call: NA; j_call: TRBJ1-1; clone_size: many; v_call: TRBV27; cdr3_nt: TGTGCCAGCAGTTTAGCAGGGAGGACTGAAGCTTTCTTT; cdr3_aa: CASSLAGRTEAFF
cdr3_length: 14; d_call: NA; j_call: TRBJ2-2; clone_size: few; v_call: TRBV5-1; cdr3_nt: TGCGCCAGCTCTGTGCAGGGGAACACCGGGGAGCTGTTTTTT; cdr3_aa: CASSVQGNTGELFF
cdr3_length: 18; d_call: NA; j_call: TRBJ2-1; clone_size: many; v_call: TRBV4-2; cdr3_nt: TGTGCCAGCAGCCACCAGCTCTTTGGGACTGCCTCCAACAATGAGCAGTTCTTC; cdr3_aa: CASSHQLFGTASNNEQFF
cdr3_length: 17; d_call: TRBD1; j_call: TRBJ2-3; clone_size: many; v_call: TRBV29-1; cdr3_nt: TGCAGCGTTGAAGGGACAGGGGCGGTGGGGGGCACAGATACGCAGTATTTT; cdr3_aa: CSVEGTGAVGGTDTQYF
cdr3_length: 14; d_call: NA; j_call: TRBJ1-1; clone_size: many; v_call: TRBV7-6; cdr3_nt: TGTGCCAGCAGCCTTGGGGCCACGGGGGAAAAAGCTTTCTTT; cdr3_aa: CASSLGATGEKAFF
cdr3_length: 16; d_call: TRBD2; j_call: TRBJ2-3; clone_size: few; v_call: TRBV6-5; cdr3_nt: TGTGCCAGCAGTCGCGGGACTAGCGGGAGCACAGATACGCAGTATTTT; cdr3_aa: CASSRGTSGSTDTQYF